What follows are 11 T cell receptor beta chains derived from one specimen sequenced in a study of cytomegalovirus exposure and HLA in healthy donors. It was with 60 Vbeta and 13 Jbeta primers that the PCR ran. The protocol was immunoSEQ multiplex PCR, while the TCRdb copy is restricted to in-frame clones and leaves out a portion. The sample contains 100,000 to 150,000 clones, under 85% of which appear only once. The sequenced material came from PBMCs. These receptor sequences come from a woman between 35 and 50 years old in good health and CMV-seropositive.

The chain couples TRBV6-1 to TRBJ1-5; TRBD1 aligns across 7 bases. CDR3 size: 15 residues. The V segment lost 6 bases and the J segment 1 base; nucleotides outside the gene matches: 6. Germline V lookup: CDR1 MNHNS, CDR2 SASEGT. The CDR3 loop reads CASSSGQVSNQPQHF. CDR3 DNA sequence: TGTGCCAGCAGCTCAGGACAGGTCAGCAATCAGCCCCAGCATTTT.

V usage is TRBV18 and J usage is TRBJ2-7; 14 bases fit TRBD2. With V trimmed by 2 bases and J by 3 bases, 9 bases remained unmatched. Germline CDR1 reads KGHSH; CDR2 reads LQKENI. The CDR3 sequence is 18 residues long. Here the CDR3 reads CASSPTQPGLAGDYEQYF. In DNA, the CDR3 is TGTGCCAGCTCACCAACCCAACCGGGACTAGCGGGAGACTACGAGCAGTACTTC.

Comment on this clone: An end of the junction does not agree with germline; a read error may underlie this. V is TRBV6-6 and J is TRBJ2-1, with D possibly TRBD1 on 5 matching bases. This CDR3 is built from 16 residues. Germline V CDR1 and CDR2: MNHNY, SVGAGI (reference sequence). CDR3 amino acids: CASSDSTGASYNEQFF. The CDR3 DNA follows: TGTGCCAGCAGTGACTCCACAGGAGCCTCCTACAATGAGCAGTTCTTC.

This chain uses TRBV7-9 with TRBJ1-1, with D maybe TRBD1 (6 bases). The germline V and J ends were trimmed by 5 bases and 5 bases, with 12 bases remaining between them. Germline V CDR1 and CDR2: SEHNR, FQNEAQ (reference sequence). This CDR3 has 13 residues. CDR3 coding DNA: TGTGCCAGCAGCACCCAACAGGGAACTGAAGCTTTCTTT. Translating gives CASSTQQGTEAFF.

This clone was seen a few times. The V and J genes are TRBV20-1 and TRBJ2-5; no clear D gene. V was shortened by 3 bases and J by 4 bases, with 6 bases between the two germline ends. Germline V gene data show CDR1 as DFQATT and CDR2 as SNEGSKA (reference sequence). The CDR3 sequence is 11 residues long. The CDR3 DNA follows: TGCAGTGCTAGGCGATTAGAGACCCAGTACTTC. Amino acid sequence: CSARRLETQYF.

This rearrangement joins TRBV7-9 to TRBJ2-1; the D gene is possibly TRBD1 (6 bases). Germline assignment: CDR1 SEHNR and CDR2 FQNEAQ (reference sequence). With 3 bases removed from V and 7 bases from J, the gap between germline ends came to 16 bases. This CDR3 spans 15 amino acids. This chain's CDR3 is CASSFPGRRGNEQFF. CDR3 bases: TGTGCCAGCAGCTTCCCGGGACGAAGGGGGAATGAGCAGTTCTTC. Full variable domain (remainder filled in from reference TRBV7-9 and TRBJ2-1): DTGVSQNPRHKITKRGQNVTFRCDPISEHNRLYWYRQTLGQGPEFLTYFQNEAQLEKSRLLSDRFSAERPKGSFSTLEIQRTEQGDSAMYLCASSFPGRRGNEQFFGPGTRLTVL.

The rearrangement links TRBV5-5 to TRBJ2-7; D is possibly TRBD1 (5 bases). Trimming removed 1 base from V and 1 base from J, with 12 bases in between. The CDR3 totals 15 residues. Per the germline V gene, CDR1 is SGHKS and CDR2 is YYEKEE (reference sequence). CDR3 protein: CASSLTGSGSYEQYF. CDR3 sequence (DNA): TGTGCCAGCAGCTTGACAGGTTCCGGGTCCTACGAGCAGTACTTC.

The V gene is TRBV28, the J gene TRBJ2-3; TRBD1 is a possible D gene (6 bases). The germline CDR1 and CDR2 sequences are MDHEN and SYDVKM. V was cut by 8 bases and J by 4 bases, with 13 bases left in between. The CDR3 is made up of 13 amino acids. CDR3 residues: CASQRQGSDTQYF. The CDR3 DNA reads as TGTGCCAGCCAACGGCAGGGGTCAGATACGCAGTATTTT.

The CDR3 region has the DNA TGTGCCAGCAGCTCCCAGGGGCAGCCCAATCAGCCCCAGCATTTT. This encodes CASSSQGQPNQPQHF. The chain employs TRBV2 and TRBJ1-5; tentatively, D is TRBD1 (6 bases). CDR3 length: 15 residues. Per the germline V gene, CDR1 is SNHLY and CDR2 is FYNNEI. Trimming stripped 6 bases from V and 3 bases from J, with 15 bases between.

The table lists this clone with a few counts. This sequence joins TRBV7-8 and TRBJ2-5, with TRBD2 identical over 8 bases. The germline gives CDR1 SGHVS, CDR2 FQNEAQ. V was clipped by 5 bases and J by 2 bases; unmatched bases: 7. This CDR3 spans 15 amino acids. CDR3 sequence: CASSLLTSAQETQYF. CDR3 nucleotides: TGTGCCAGCAGCCTGTTGACTAGCGCACAAGAGACCCAGTACTTC.

This clone has just a few counts. The V call is TRBV13, the J call TRBJ2-1; 7 nucleotides align to TRBD2. There are 14 residues in the CDR3. Germline CDR1 and CDR2: PRHDT and FYEKMQ (reference sequence). Trimming removed 5 bases from V and 6 bases from J; junction bases left unmatched: 7. Here the CDR3 DNA reads TGTGCCAGCAGCCCTAGGCTAGCGGCCAATGAGCAGTTCTTC. Its translation: CASSPRLAANEQFF.